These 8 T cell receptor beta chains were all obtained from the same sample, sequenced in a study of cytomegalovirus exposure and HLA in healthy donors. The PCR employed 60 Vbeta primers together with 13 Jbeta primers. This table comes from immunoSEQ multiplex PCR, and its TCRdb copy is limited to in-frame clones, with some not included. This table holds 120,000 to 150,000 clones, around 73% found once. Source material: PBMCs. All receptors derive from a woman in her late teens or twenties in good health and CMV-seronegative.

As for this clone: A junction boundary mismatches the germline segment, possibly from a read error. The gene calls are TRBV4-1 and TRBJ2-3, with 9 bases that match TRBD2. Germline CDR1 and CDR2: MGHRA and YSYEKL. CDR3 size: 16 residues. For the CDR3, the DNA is TGTGCCAGCAGCCAAGTTAGCGGGGGCAGCACAGATACGCAGTATTTT. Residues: CASSQVSGGSTDTQYF.

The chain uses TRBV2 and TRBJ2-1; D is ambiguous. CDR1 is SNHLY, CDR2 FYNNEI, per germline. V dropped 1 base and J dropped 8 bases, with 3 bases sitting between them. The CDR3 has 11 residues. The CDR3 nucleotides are TGTGCCAGCAGTGAAGTCTATGAGCAGTTCTTC. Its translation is CASSEVYEQFF.

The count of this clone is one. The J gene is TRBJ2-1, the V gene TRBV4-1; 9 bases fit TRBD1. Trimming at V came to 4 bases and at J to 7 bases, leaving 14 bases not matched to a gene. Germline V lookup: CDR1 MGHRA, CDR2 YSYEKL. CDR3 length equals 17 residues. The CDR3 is CASSRPARDRVLNEQFF. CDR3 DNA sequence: TGCGCCAGCAGCCGCCCGGCCCGGGACAGGGTGTTGAATGAGCAGTTCTTC.

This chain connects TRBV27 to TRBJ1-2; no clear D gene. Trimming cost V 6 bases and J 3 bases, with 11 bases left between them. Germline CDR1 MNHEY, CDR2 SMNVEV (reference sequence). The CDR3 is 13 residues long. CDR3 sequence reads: CASSMREDYGYTF. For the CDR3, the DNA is TGTGCCAGCAGCATGCGGGAGGACTATGGCTACACCTTC.

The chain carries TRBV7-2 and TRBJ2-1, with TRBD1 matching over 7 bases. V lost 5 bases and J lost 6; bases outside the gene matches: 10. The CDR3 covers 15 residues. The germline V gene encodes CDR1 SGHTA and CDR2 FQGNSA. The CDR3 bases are TGTGCCAGCAGCCCGGGACAGTTCCGCTCCAATGAGCAGTTCTTC. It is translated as CASSPGQFRSNEQFF.

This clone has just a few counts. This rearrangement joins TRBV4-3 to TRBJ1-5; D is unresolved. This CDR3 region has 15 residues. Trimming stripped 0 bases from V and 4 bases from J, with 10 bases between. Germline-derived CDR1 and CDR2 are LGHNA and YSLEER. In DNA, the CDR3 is TGCGCCAGCAGCCAAGATCTGGAGAGGAATCAGCCCCAGCATTTT. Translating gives CASSQDLERNQPQHF.

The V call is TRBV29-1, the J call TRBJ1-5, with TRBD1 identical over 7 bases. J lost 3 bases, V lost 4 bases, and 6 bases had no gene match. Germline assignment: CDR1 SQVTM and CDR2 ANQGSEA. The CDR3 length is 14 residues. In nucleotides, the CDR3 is TGCAGCGTTGGGTCCGGGACAGACAATCAGCCCCAGCATTTT. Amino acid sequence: CSVGSGTDNQPQHF.

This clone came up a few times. CDR3 DNA: TGTGCCAGCACCTACCAGGGGTCTGACTACGAGCAGTACTTC. It is translated as CASTYQGSDYEQYF. The gene calls are TRBV28 and TRBJ2-7, with D perhaps TRBD1 (6 bases). This CDR3 has 14 residues. CDR1 is MDHEN and CDR2 is SYDVKM in the germline V gene. The V gene lost 7 bases and the J gene lost 3 bases, with 16 bases spanning the gap.